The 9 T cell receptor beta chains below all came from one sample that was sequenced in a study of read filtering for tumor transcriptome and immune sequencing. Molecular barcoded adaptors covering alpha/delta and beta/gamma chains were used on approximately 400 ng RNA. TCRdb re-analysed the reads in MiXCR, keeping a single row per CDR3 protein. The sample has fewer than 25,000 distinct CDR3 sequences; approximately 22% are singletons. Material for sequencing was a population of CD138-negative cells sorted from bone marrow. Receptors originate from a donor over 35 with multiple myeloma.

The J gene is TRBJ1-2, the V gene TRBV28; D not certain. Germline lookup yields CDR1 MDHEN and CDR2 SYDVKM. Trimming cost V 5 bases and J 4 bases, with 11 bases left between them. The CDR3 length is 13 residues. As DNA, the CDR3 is TGTGCCAGCAGTCCCATCGGAACCTATGGCTACACCTTC. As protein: CASSPIGTYGYTF.

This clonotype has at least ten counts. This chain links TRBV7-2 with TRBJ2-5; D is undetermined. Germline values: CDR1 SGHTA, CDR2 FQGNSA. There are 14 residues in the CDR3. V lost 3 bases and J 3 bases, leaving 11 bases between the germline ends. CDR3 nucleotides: TGTGCCAGCAGCTTCGGACCATCCAAAGAGACCCAGTACTTC. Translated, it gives CASSFGPSKETQYF. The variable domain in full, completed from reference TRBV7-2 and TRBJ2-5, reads GAGVSQSPSNKVTEKGKDVELRCDPISGHTALYWYRQSLGQGLEFLIYFQGNSAPDKSGLPSDRFSAERTGGSVSTLTIQRTQQEDSAVYLCASSFGPSKETQYFGPGTRLLVL.

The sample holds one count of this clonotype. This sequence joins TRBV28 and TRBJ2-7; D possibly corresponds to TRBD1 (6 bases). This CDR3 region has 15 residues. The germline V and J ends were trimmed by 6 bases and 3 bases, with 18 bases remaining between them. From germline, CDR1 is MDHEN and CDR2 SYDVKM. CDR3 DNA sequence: TGTGCCAGCAGCCCTCCGGGTCAGGGGCTCTACGAGCAGTACTTC. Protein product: CASSPPGQGLYEQYF.

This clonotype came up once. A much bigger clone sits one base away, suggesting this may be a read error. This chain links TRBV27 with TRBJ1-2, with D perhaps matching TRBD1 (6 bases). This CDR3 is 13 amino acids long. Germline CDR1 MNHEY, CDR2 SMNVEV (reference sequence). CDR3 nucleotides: TGTGCCACCAGTCCCGCAGGGGTCCATGGCTACACCTTC. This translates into CATSPAGVHGYTF.

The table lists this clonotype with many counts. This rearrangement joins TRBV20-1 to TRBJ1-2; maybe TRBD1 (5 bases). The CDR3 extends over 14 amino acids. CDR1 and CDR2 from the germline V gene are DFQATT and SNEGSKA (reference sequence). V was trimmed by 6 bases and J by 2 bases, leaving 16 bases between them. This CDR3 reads CSAPSGSGNYGYTF. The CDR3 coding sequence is TGCAGTGCCCCGTCAGGGTCGGGGAACTATGGCTACACCTTC.

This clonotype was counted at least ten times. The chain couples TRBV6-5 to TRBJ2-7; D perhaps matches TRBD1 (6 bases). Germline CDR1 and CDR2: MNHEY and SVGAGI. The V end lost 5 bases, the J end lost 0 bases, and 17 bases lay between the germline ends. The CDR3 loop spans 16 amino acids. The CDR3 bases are TGTGCCAGCAGTACCGAACGGGACAACCCCTCCTACGAGCAGTACTTC. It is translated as CASSTERDNPSYEQYF.

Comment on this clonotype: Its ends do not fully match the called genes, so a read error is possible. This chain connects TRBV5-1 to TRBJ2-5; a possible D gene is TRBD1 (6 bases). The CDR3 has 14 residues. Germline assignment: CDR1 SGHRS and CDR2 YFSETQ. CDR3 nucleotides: TGCGCCAGCAGCTCGAACAGGGTTCAAGGGACCCAGTACTTC. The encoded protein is CASSSNRVQGTQYF.

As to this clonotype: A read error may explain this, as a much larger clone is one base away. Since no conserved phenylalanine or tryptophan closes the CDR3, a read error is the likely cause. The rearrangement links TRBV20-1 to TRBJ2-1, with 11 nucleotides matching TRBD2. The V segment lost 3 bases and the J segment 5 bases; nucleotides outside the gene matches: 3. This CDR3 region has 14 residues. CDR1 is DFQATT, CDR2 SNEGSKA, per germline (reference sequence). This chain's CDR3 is CSASLAGGNNEQFL. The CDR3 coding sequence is TGCAGTGCTAGTTTAGCGGGGGGGAACAATGAGCAGTTCCTC.

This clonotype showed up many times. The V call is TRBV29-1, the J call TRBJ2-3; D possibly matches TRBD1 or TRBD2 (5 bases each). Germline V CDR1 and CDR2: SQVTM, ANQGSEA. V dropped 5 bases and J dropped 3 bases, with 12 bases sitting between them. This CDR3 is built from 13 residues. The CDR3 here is CSVRGQMTDTQYF. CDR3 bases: TGCAGCGTTCGGGGCCAGATGACAGATACGCAGTATTTT.